A selection of T cell receptor beta chains follows, all from one sample in a study of T cells in Graves' hyperthyroidism and ophthalmopathy. TCRdb itself ran the multiplex PCR reads through MiXCR, one entry per CDR3 protein. The table lists 350,000 to 400,000 distinct CDR3 sequences, over 15% of them singletons. The specimen was blood. The receptor source for this set is a woman under 30 with Graves' hyperthyroidism. Each CDR3 is given without its conserved first and last residue. Not all rows give a size; the values are once, few, many and, for expanded clones, a class.

V gene: TRBV12-3/TRBV12-4; clone size: many; J gene: TRBJ1-1; CDR3 protein: ASTTGWAEGTEAF
V gene: TRBV13; clone size: many; J gene: TRBJ2-7; CDR3 protein: ASSAADRGAYEQY
V gene: TRBV18; clone size: .; J gene: TRBJ2-2; CDR3 protein: ASSPGTGAWELF
V gene: TRBV30; clone size: .; J gene: TRBJ1-1; CDR3 protein: ALGQMNTEAF
V gene: TRBV12-3/TRBV12-4; clone size: .; J gene: TRBJ1-1; CDR3 protein: ASSLETAEAF
V gene: TRBV7-3; clone size: many; J gene: TRBJ1-5; CDR3 protein: ASSIDGGNQPQH
V gene: TRBV7-9; clone size: many; J gene: TRBJ1-1; CDR3 protein: ASSVTEGNEAF
V gene: TRBV3-1; clone size: many; J gene: TRBJ1-1; CDR3 protein: ASSPEEVGGTEAF
V gene: TRBV12-3/TRBV12-4; clone size: many; J gene: TRBJ1-3; CDR3 protein: ASSSPFGNTIY
V gene: TRBV12-3/TRBV12-4; clone size: many; J gene: TRBJ1-2; CDR3 protein: ASSLAPTYGYT